What follows are 19 T cell receptor beta chains derived from one specimen sequenced in a study of T cells in Graves' hyperthyroidism and ophthalmopathy (dated by TCRdb to about 2019). The library was generated by multiplex PCR. Sequencing relied on an Illumina HiSeq 2000. Amplification of TCR beta CDR3 regions was carried out from RNA transcripts. A first-round RT-PCR of the TCR CDR3 used the HTBI primer set with the Qiagen OneStep RT-PCR kit. In TCRdb, the public reads were trimmed at Q25 with fastp and aligned with MiXCR, with productive beta chains retained. Records with the same CDR3 protein are collapsed into one entry carrying the most frequent genes and DNA. This sample is represented by roughly 250,000 distinct CDR3 sequences; roughly 17% of them were singletons. The ten most abundant clones make up under 35% of the sample. The sample was blood. These receptors were collected from a woman between 18 and 29 years old with Graves' ophthalmopathy.

V is TRBV9 and J is TRBJ1-3; D not resolved. The CDR3 extends over 16 amino acids. The V gene lost 3 bases and the J gene lost 1 base, with 14 bases spanning the gap. Germline loops: CDR1 SGDLS, CDR2 YYNGEE. CDR3 DNA sequence: TGTGCCAGCAGCGGATCGTCAGCGAGATCTGGAAACACCATATATTTT. It encodes CASSGSSARSGNTIYF.

This clonotype was detected ten times or more. This chain links TRBV6-1 with TRBJ2-1; a weak D match, TRBD2 (6 bases). Trimming took off 5 bases at V and 5 bases at J, with 25 bases between the two ends. In germline, CDR1 is MNHNS, CDR2 SASEGT. CDR3 length: 18 amino acids. The CDR3 region is CASSFIGTGSTKNNEQFF. The CDR3 DNA reads TGTGCCAGCAGTTTTATCGGGACTGGTTCCACTAAGAACAATGAGCAGTTCTTC.

This clonotype was recorded many times. This chain links TRBV7-2 with TRBJ2-1; 13 bases align to TRBD2. J gave up 5 bases and V 1 base, and 2 bases lay outside the gene matches. This CDR3 is 16 amino acids long. Germline V gives CDR1 SGHTA, CDR2 FQGNSA. CDR3 sequence reads: CASSLGLAGGDNEQFF. CDR3 coding DNA: TGTGCCAGCAGCTTAGGACTAGCGGGAGGCGACAATGAGCAGTTCTTC.

Concerning this clonotype itself: This may be a read error, as it is one base from a much larger clone. This chain connects TRBV2 to TRBJ2-1, with D possibly matching TRBD2 (5 bases). CDR1 and CDR2 from the germline V gene are SNHLY and FYNNEI. CDR3 size: 14 residues. Between the trimmed V and J ends, which lost 5 bases and 10 bases, there was a span of 18 bases. The CDR3 is CASSLWAPSGEQFF. The CDR3 DNA follows: TGTGCCAGCAGTCTCTGGGCACCCTCGGGGGAGCAGTTCTTC. The full variable domain, its missing parts supplied by reference TRBV2 and TRBJ2-1, is EPEVTQTPSHQVTQMGQEVILRCVPISNHLYFYWYRQILGQKVEFLVSFYNNEISEKSEIFDDQFSVERPDGSNFTLKIRSTKLEDSAMYFCASSLWAPSGEQFFGPGTRLTVL.

This clonotype was detected many times. The V gene is TRBV4-3, the J gene TRBJ2-5; D gene ambiguous. CDR1 is LGHNA and CDR2 is YSLEER in the germline V gene. This CDR3 contains 13 residues. V was clipped by 4 bases and J by 1 base, with 7 bases between them. DNA for the CDR3: TGCGCCAGCAGCCTGGAGATCCAAGAGACCCAGTACTTC. Residues: CASSLEIQETQYF.

The rearrangement uses TRBV19 and TRBJ2-5, with D maybe TRBD2 (6 bases). Germline CDR1 reads LNHDA; CDR2 reads SQIVND (reference sequence). This CDR3 comprises 14 residues. Trimming stripped 5 bases from V and 2 bases from J, with 12 bases between. The CDR3 nucleotides are TGTGCCAGTAGTCGGAACGGAGGGCAAGAGACCCAGTACTTC. Its protein product is CASSRNGGQETQYF.

In its sample, this clonotype was seen once. The chain joins TRBV20-1 to TRBJ2-7, with 12 bases that match TRBD2. J gave up 0 bases and V 0 bases, and 6 bases lay outside the gene matches. Germline loops: CDR1 DFQATT, CDR2 SNEGSKA (reference sequence). CDR3 length: 17 amino acids. The CDR3 protein is CSARDLAGGQTSYEQYF. CDR3 coding DNA: TGCAGTGCTAGAGATCTAGCGGGGGGGCAGACCTCCTACGAGCAGTACTTC.

The rearrangement links TRBV6-2 or TRBV6-3 to TRBJ2-3; D is tentatively TRBD1 or TRBD2 (5 bases each). V was clipped by 7 bases and J by 1 base, with 15 bases between them. This CDR3 spans 15 amino acids. Germline V gene sequence: CDR1 MNHEY, CDR2 SVGEGT. CDR3 sequence reads: CASNGGSSRTDTQYF. The CDR3 DNA follows: TGTGCCAGCAATGGGGGTAGCAGCCGCACAGATACGCAGTATTTT.

This clonotype was seen repeatedly, ten times or more. The chain carries TRBV28 and TRBJ2-7; TRBD1 aligns across 7 bases. The ends lost 6 bases at V and 2 bases at J; junction bases unmatched: 4. CDR3 length: 13 amino acids. Looked up from germline, CDR1 is MDHEN and CDR2 is SYDVKM. CDR3 amino acids: CASRDRNAYEQYF. The CDR3 nucleotides are TGTGCCAGCAGGGACAGGAACGCCTACGAGCAGTACTTC.

The rearrangement uses TRBV19 and TRBJ1-1, with no clear D. This CDR3 is 15 amino acids long. Trimming removed 1 base from V and 4 bases from J, with 13 bases in between. Germline values: CDR1 LNHDA, CDR2 SQIVND (reference sequence). The CDR3 region has the DNA TGTGCCAGTAGTATAGGGGGAGGAACTCTCACTGAAGCTTTCTTT. Protein product: CASSIGGGTLTEAFF.

The chain couples TRBV30 to TRBJ1-6; D is uncertain. Germline V gives CDR1 GTSNPN, CDR2 SVGIG (reference sequence). Trimming cost V 2 bases and J 0 bases, with 8 bases left between them. This CDR3 is built from 15 residues. The CDR3 coding sequence is TGTGCCTGGAGTTTCACGAGCTCCTATAATTCACCCCTCCACTTT. Amino acids: CAWSFTSSYNSPLHF.

In this sample, this clonotype turned up many times. The chain combines TRBV3-1 with TRBJ2-5; D not resolved. The CDR3 spans 12 residues. Germline CDR1 LGHDT, CDR2 YNNKEL (reference sequence). The V and J ends lost 2 bases and 5 bases respectively, with 6 bases between them. Written as DNA, the CDR3 is TGTGCCAGCAGCCAATATCGGGAGACCCAGTACTTC. Its protein product is CASSQYRETQYF.

This clonotype was detected ten times or more. The J gene is TRBJ2-7, the V gene TRBV30, with 7 bases that match TRBD1. The CDR3 length is 13 residues. Trimming removed 0 bases from V and 7 bases from J; junction bases left unmatched: 6. Germline V CDR1 and CDR2: GTSNPN, SVGIG (reference sequence). CDR3 bases: TGTGCCTGGAGTGTAGGGGGCGCGGGTGAGCAGTACTTC. This codes for CAWSVGGAGEQYF. Drawing the rest from reference TRBV30 and TRBJ2-7, the complete variable domain is SQTIHQWPATLVQPVGSPLSLECTVEGTSNPNLYWYRQAAGRGLQLLFYSVGIGQISSEVPQNLSASRPQDRQFILSSKKLLLSDSGFYLCAWSVGGAGEQYFGPGTRLTVT.

This clonotype was seen many times. V and J are TRBV7-6 and TRBJ1-1; 7 bases agree with TRBD1. In germline, CDR1 is SGHVS, CDR2 FNYEAQ. Trimming cost V 5 bases and J 0 bases; bases outside gene matches: 6. The CDR3 length is 15 residues. The CDR3 protein is CASSRDSVMNTEAFF. CDR3 in DNA: TGTGCCAGCAGCCGGGACAGCGTCATGAACACTGAAGCTTTCTTT.

This clonotype was found many times. V is TRBV20-1 and J is TRBJ2-1, with TRBD1 as a possible D gene (6 bases). V shed 6 bases and J shed 6 bases, with 12 bases lying between them. The CDR3 covers 12 residues. CDR1 and CDR2 (germline): DFQATT, SNEGSKA (reference sequence). The CDR3 bases are TGCAGTGCAAAGGACAGTTTCAATGAGCAGTTCTTC. Its protein product is CSAKDSFNEQFF.

This clonotype has at least ten counts. J is TRBJ1-5 and V is TRBV20-1; tentative D call: TRBD1 (6 bases). Germline V CDR1 and CDR2: DFQATT, SNEGSKA (reference sequence). V lost 3 bases and J 4 bases, leaving 13 bases between the germline ends. The CDR3 sequence is 14 residues long. The CDR3 region has the DNA TGCAGTGCTAGTCCCGGGGGCGGGAATCAGCCCCAGCATTTT. It codes for CSASPGGGNQPQHF.

This clonotype was recorded many times. The chain recombines TRBV5-1 with TRBJ2-7, with 8 bases identical to TRBD1. This CDR3 comprises 16 residues. With 0 bases clipped from V and 1 base from J, the junction kept 6 bases outside the gene matches. Germline V gene sequence: CDR1 SGHRS, CDR2 YFSETQ. The CDR3 DNA reads TGCGCCAGCAGCTTGGCGGGACAGGATTATTCCTACGAGCAGTACTTC. Its protein is CASSLAGQDYSYEQYF.

This clonotype counts as medium-sized (0.01 to 0.1%). The V gene is TRBV6-1, the J gene TRBJ2-3, with a weak D call TRBD2 (7 bases). The CDR3 has 14 amino acids. V was shortened by 1 base and J by 8 bases, with 13 bases between the two germline ends. Germline-derived CDR1 and CDR2 are MNHNS and SASEGT. The CDR3 spells CASSEVGGHVTQYF. In DNA form, the CDR3 reads TGTGCCAGCAGTGAAGTGGGGGGGCACGTTACGCAGTATTTT.

The table lists this clonotype with many counts. This rearrangement joins TRBV12-5 to TRBJ2-5; no clear D gene. The V and J ends lost 6 bases and 5 bases respectively, with 13 bases between them. Germline CDR1 LGHNT, CDR2 FRNRAP. The CDR3 extends over 13 amino acids. CDR3 in amino acids: CASGQRNSETQYF. CDR3 DNA sequence: TGTGCTAGTGGCCAGAGGAATTCGGAGACCCAGTACTTC.